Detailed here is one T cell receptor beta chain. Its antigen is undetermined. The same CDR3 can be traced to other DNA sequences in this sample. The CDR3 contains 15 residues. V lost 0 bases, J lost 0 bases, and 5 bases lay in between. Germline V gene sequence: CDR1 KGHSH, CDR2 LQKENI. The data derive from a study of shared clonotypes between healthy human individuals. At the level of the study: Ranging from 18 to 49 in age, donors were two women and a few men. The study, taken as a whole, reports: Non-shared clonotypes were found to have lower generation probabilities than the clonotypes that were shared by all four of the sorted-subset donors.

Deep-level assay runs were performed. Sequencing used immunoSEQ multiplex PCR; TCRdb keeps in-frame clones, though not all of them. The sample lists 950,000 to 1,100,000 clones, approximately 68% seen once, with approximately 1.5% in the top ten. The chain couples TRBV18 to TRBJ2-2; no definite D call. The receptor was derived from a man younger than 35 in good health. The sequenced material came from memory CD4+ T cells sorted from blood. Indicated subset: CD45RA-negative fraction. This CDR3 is CASSPPLPNTGELFF. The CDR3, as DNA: TGTGCCAGCTCACCACCGCTGCCGAACACCGGGGAGCTGTTTTTT.